Presented here are 17 T cell receptor beta chains from one specimen sequenced in a study of blood T cell repertoires in COVID-19. The assay was immunoSEQ multiplex PCR, and TCRdb's table has in-frame clones only and misses some. The data hold under 300,000 clones, with about 86% observed a single time. Specimen: peripheral blood. These receptors were obtained from an older woman with COVID-19, enrolled during active disease.

V is TRBV21-1 and J is TRBJ1-5; the D call in the table, TRBD1, was not verified against the DNA. TRBV21-1 is a listed pseudogene. The CDR3 spans 14 residues. The CDR3 here is CASSKDRGHQPQHF. CDR3 bases: TGTGCCAGCAGCAAAGATAGGGGTCATCAGCCCCAGCATTTT.

V is TRBV7-6 and J is TRBJ2-1; possibly TRBD1 for D (6 bases). V was trimmed by 1 base and J by 2 bases, leaving 9 bases between them. Germline CDR1 SGHVS, CDR2 FNYEAQ. The CDR3 extends over 15 amino acids. The CDR3 region is CASSLVSGAYNEQFF. As DNA, the CDR3 is TGTGCCAGCAGCTTAGTGTCAGGGGCCTACAATGAGCAGTTCTTC.

Here the CDR3 DNA reads TGTGCCAGCAGTTACCAGGGAACCTACGAGCAGTACTTC. Residues: CASSYQGTYEQYF. The rearrangement joins TRBV6-6 to TRBJ2-7; D may be TRBD1 (5 bases). This CDR3 is 13 amino acids long. Germline V gene data show CDR1 as MNHNY and CDR2 as SVGAGI (reference sequence). The V and J ends lost 2 bases and 2 bases respectively, with 7 bases between them.

The chain has TRBV6-5 and TRBJ1-2; 12 bases are shared with TRBD1. This CDR3 region has 15 residues. The V gene end was trimmed by 1 base and the J gene end by 6 bases; junction bases not matched to a gene: 3. Germline CDR1 is MNHEY and CDR2 is SVGAGI. The CDR3, as DNA: TGTGCCAGCAGTTACTGGGGGACAGGGGGCCATGGCTACACCTTC. Translated: CASSYWGTGGHGYTF.

This clone was observed a handful of times. This chain links TRBV14 with TRBJ1-1; unclear D gene. The V gene's germline CDR1 is SGHDN and CDR2 FVKESK. The germline V and J ends were trimmed by 1 base and 4 bases, with 7 bases remaining between them. This CDR3 region has 13 residues. DNA of the CDR3: TGTGCCAGCAGCCAAGTTTTGAGCACTGAAGCTTTCTTT. Protein: CASSQVLSTEAFF.

The rearrangement joins TRBV4-1 to TRBJ1-2; 8 positions agree with TRBD1. The CDR3 covers 14 residues. Germline V gene lookup returns CDR1 MGHRA and CDR2 YSYEKL. Germline trimming cut 1 base from V and 2 bases from J; bases unmatched to any gene: 0. In DNA form, the CDR3 reads TGCGCCAGCAGCCAAGGGACAGGGAACTATGGCTACACCTTC. It yields the protein CASSQGTGNYGYTF.

The V call is TRBV6-5, the J call TRBJ2-7; D call uncertain. The CDR3 consists of 12 residues. Looked up from germline, CDR1 is MNHEY and CDR2 is SVGAGI. V was cut by 7 bases and J by 0 bases, with 7 bases left in between. The DNA of the CDR3 is TGTGCCAGCACCCTCCCCTCCTACGAGCAGTACTTC. The encoded protein is CASTLPSYEQYF.

The chain has TRBV5-1 and TRBJ2-2; 10 bases are shared with TRBD1. Looked up from germline, CDR1 is SGHRS and CDR2 is YFSETQ. The V and J ends lost 4 bases and 5 bases, in that order; junction bases with no gene match: 8. The CDR3 is 16 amino acids. CDR3 residues: CASSQTGTGATGELFF. CDR3 coding DNA: TGCGCCAGCAGCCAGACCGGGACAGGGGCGACCGGGGAGCTGTTTTTT.

The rearrangement uses TRBV11-2 and TRBJ1-1; 10 bases are a match to TRBD1. Germline CDR1 reads SGHAT; CDR2 reads FQNNGV. This CDR3 is 14 amino acids long. The V and J ends lost 1 base and 6 bases, in that order; junction bases with no gene match: 2. The CDR3 region has the DNA TGTGCCAGCAGCTTAGGGACAGGGGGGGCTGAAGCTTTCTTT. Encoded protein: CASSLGTGGAEAFF.

This sequence joins TRBV4-1 and TRBJ1-5; D might be TRBD1 (5 bases). With 0 bases removed from V and 0 bases from J, the gap between germline ends came to 15 bases. Germline CDR1 and CDR2: MGHRA and YSYEKL. The CDR3 is 18 amino acids. This CDR3 reads CASSQDGGLGHSNQPQHF. CDR3 bases: TGCGCCAGCAGCCAAGATGGAGGGTTGGGGCATAGCAATCAGCCCCAGCATTTT.

The chain joins TRBV10-3 to TRBJ1-2; 9 bases align to TRBD1. Germline CDR1 ENHRY, CDR2 SYGVKD. This CDR3 spans 16 amino acids. V lost 10 bases, J lost 4 bases, and 16 bases stayed unmatched. DNA of the CDR3: TGTGCCACCTCCCAAATTGAGACAGGGGGGGTCTATGGCTACACCTTC. This gives the protein CATSQIETGGVYGYTF.

This rearrangement joins TRBV6-2 or TRBV6-3 to TRBJ2-1; 7 bases align to TRBD1. Germline CDR1 MNHEY, CDR2 SVGEGT. The J segment lost 6 bases and the V segment lost 5 bases, leaving 7 bases of the junction unmatched. This CDR3 region has 14 residues. This CDR3 is CASSAPTGINEQFF. The CDR3 region has the DNA TGTGCCAGCAGTGCACCGACAGGGATCAATGAGCAGTTCTTC.

The chain carries TRBV24-1 and TRBJ2-3; tentative D call: TRBD1 (6 bases). V was pared by 5 bases and J by 1 base, with 15 bases between. The length of the CDR3 is 16 residues. CDR1 KGHDR and CDR2 SFDVKD come from the germline V gene. In nucleotides, the CDR3 is TGTGCCACCAGTGCCGCTGGGACACCTGGCACAGATACGCAGTATTTT. The encoded protein is CATSAAGTPGTDTQYF.

The chain carries TRBV11-2 and TRBJ1-3; D is undetermined. Germline CDR1 reads SGHAT; CDR2 reads FQNNGV. V lost 1 base, J lost 0 bases, and 10 bases lay in between. The CDR3 runs to 16 residues. CDR3 DNA sequence: TGTGCCAGCAGCTTAGGGCTGGCTTCCTCTGGAAACACCATATATTTT. Translation gives CASSLGLASSGNTIYF. The full variable domain, completed using reference TRBV11-2 and TRBJ1-3, is EAGVAQSPRYKIIEKRQSVAFWCNPISGHATLYWYQQILGQGPKLLIQFQNNGVVDDSQLPKDRFSAERLKGVDSTLKIQPAKLEDSAVYLCASSLGLASSGNTIYFGEGSWLTVV.

The gene calls are TRBV11-2 and TRBJ2-3, with D perhaps TRBD2 (5 bases). Germline V gene sequence: CDR1 SGHAT, CDR2 FQNNGV. Trimming cost V 2 bases and J 3 bases, with 6 bases left between them. The CDR3 totals 13 residues. The CDR3 region is CASSLSGTDTQYF. Written as DNA, the CDR3 is TGTGCCAGCAGCTTATCGGGGACAGATACGCAGTATTTT.

This chain links TRBV6-7 with TRBJ1-2; D ambiguous. TRBV6-7 is known as an ORF, though its function is uncertain. V was pared by 1 base and J by 0 bases, with 9 bases between. The CDR3 is 15 residues long. CDR3 coding DNA: TGTGCCAGCAGTTACTGGAGGGATACTAACTATGGCTACACCTTC. This encodes CASSYWRDTNYGYTF.

This clone has just a few counts. This chain connects TRBV12-5 to TRBJ2-1, with 9 bases identical to TRBD1. After removal of 3 bases from V and 8 bases from J, the junction contained 2 bases not matched to a gene. CDR3 size: 13 residues. Germline CDR1 and CDR2: LGHNT and FRNRAP. CDR3 region: CASGLRQGDEQFF. CDR3 DNA: TGTGCTAGTGGTTTACGACAGGGGGATGAGCAGTTCTTC.